This is a list of T cell receptor beta chains from one sample in a study of blood T cell repertoires in COVID-19. TCRdb's table, derived via immunoSEQ multiplex PCR, lists solely in-frame clones and lacks some. The data hold approximately 290,000 clones, with around 91% observed a single time. Sequencing was performed on PBMCs or T cells enriched from blood (not recorded which). The receptors here all came from a woman between 18 and 29 years old with acute COVID-19. CDR3s include the opening cysteine and the closing phenylalanine or tryptophan. A D gene is named only where the DNA matches it firmly. A clone size is listed for some rows: how often the clone was seen (once, few, many), or a class if it is expanded.

v_gene	j_gene	d_gene	abundance	CDR3aa	CDR3nt
TRBV5-6	TRBJ1-1	TRBD1	-	CASGSGQGIPRGDTEAFF	TGTGCCAGCGGATCGGGACAGGGGATACCACGGGGGGACACTGAAGCTTTCTTT
TRBV2	TRBJ2-1	-	-	CASGRFTLNEQFF	TGTGCCAGCGGGAGGTTTACATTGAATGAGCAGTTCTTC
TRBV2	TRBJ1-6	TRBD1	-	CASRKTGTGSSPLHF	TGTGCCAGCAGAAAGACCGGGACAGGGAGTTCACCCCTCCACTTT
TRBV28	TRBJ2-7	TRBD2	-	CASSLLTSGHYEQYF	TGTGCCAGCAGTTTATTGACTAGCGGGCACTACGAGCAGTACTTC
TRBV12-5	TRBJ2-3	TRBD2	-	CASGGGLAGRVDTQYF	TGTGCTAGTGGTGGTGGACTAGCGGGCCGGGTAGATACGCAGTATTTT
TRBV25-1	TRBJ2-7	TRBD2	once	CASRGLAANSYEQYF	TGTGCCAGCAGAGGACTAGCGGCAAACTCCTACGAGCAGTACTTC
TRBV20-1	TRBJ2-7	-	-	CSASGRDSYEQYF	TGCAGTGCTAGTGGTCGGGACTCCTACGAGCAGTACTTC
TRBV9	TRBJ2-1	-	-	CASSPLWGLSYNEQFF	TGTGCCAGCAGCCCCTTATGGGGGCTCTCCTACAATGAGCAGTTCTTC
TRBV28	TRBJ2-7	-	-	CASSSPQGALYEQYF	TGTGCCAGCAGTTCCCCCCAGGGTGCCCTCTACGAGCAGTACTTC
TRBV27	TRBJ1-5	TRBD1	-	CASSFVGTGSNQPQHF	TGTGCCAGCAGTTTTGTTGGGACAGGGTCCAATCAGCCCCAGCATTTT
TRBV24-1	TRBJ1-2	-	-	CATSGTGVNYGYTF	TGTGCCACCAGCGGGACTGGGGTTAACTATGGCTACACCTTC
TRBV3-1/TRBV3-2	TRBJ2-3	-	-	CASSWALGGTDTQYF	TGTGCCAGCAGCTGGGCCCTCGGGGGCACAGATACGCAGTATTTT
TRBV18	TRBJ1-5	-	once	CASSEGNSNQPQHF	TGTGCCAGCTCCGAGGGCAATAGCAATCAGCCCCAGCATTTT
TRBV7-8	TRBJ1-4	-	-	CASSSHRDATNEKLFF	TGTGCCAGCAGCTCCCACAGGGATGCAACTAATGAAAAACTGTTTTTT
TRBV27	TRBJ1-1	-	-	CASSSGGLNTEAFF	TGTGCCAGCAGTTCCGGGGGGTTGAACACTGAAGCTTTCTTT
TRBV11-2	TRBJ2-2	TRBD2	once	CASSLSSGRGGELFF	TGTGCCAGCAGCTTATCTAGCGGGAGGGGCGGGGAGCTGTTTTTT
TRBV11-2	TRBJ2-2	-	-	CASSLSRQTGELFF	TGTGCCAGCAGCTTAAGCCGACAGACCGGGGAGCTGTTTTTT
TRBV19	TRBJ1-1	-	-	CASSITGGNTEAFF	TGTGCCAGTAGTATTACTGGCGGGAACACTGAAGCTTTCTTT
TRBV19	TRBJ1-4	TRBD1	-	CASSSRQGDATNEKLFF	TGTGCCAGTAGTTCCAGACAGGGCGATGCAACTAATGAAAAACTGTTTTTT
TRBV28	TRBJ1-1	TRBD1	-	CASTRPLGQGVTEAFF	TGTGCCAGCACCCGACCCTTGGGACAGGGTGTTACTGAAGCTTTCTTT
TRBV11-3	TRBJ2-5	-	-	CASSLQALQETQYF	TGTGCCAGCAGCCTCCAGGCTCTACAAGAGACCCAGTACTTC
TRBV6-5	TRBJ2-1	TRBD2	few	CASSQAGGTYNEQFF	TGTGCCAGCAGCCAAGCGGGAGGCACCTACAATGAGCAGTTCTTC
TRBV19	TRBJ1-5	-	-	CASDRTSNQPQHF	TGTGCCAGCGACAGGACTAGCAATCAGCCCCAGCATTTT
TRBV9	TRBJ2-5	-	-	CASSGGQWETQYF	TGTGCCAGCAGCGGCGGACAGTGGGAGACCCAGTACTTC
TRBV6-2/TRBV6-3	TRBJ1-5	TRBD1	-	CASSYPGQGAGVGWPQHF	TGTGCCAGCAGTTATCCGGGACAGGGGGCAGGTGTGGGTTGGCCCCAGCATTTT
TRBV18	TRBJ1-1	-	-	CASSASDSNTEAFF	TGTGCCAGCTCAGCCTCAGACTCAAACACTGAAGCTTTCTTT
TRBV7-2	TRBJ1-1	TRBD1	-	CASSLGGQGREAFF	TGTGCCAGCAGCTTAGGAGGACAGGGGCGAGAAGCTTTCTTT
TRBV20-1	TRBJ2-3	-	-	CSARDSGTQYF	TGCAGTGCTAGGGACTCCGGTACGCAGTATTTT
TRBV11-2	TRBJ1-2	-	-	CASSLVGGQYGYTF	TGTGCCAGCAGCTTAGTCGGGGGTCAATATGGCTACACCTTC
TRBV19	TRBJ2-3	TRBD2	-	CASSKSTRGASTDTQYF	TGTGCCAGTAGTAAGTCGACGCGGGGGGCAAGCACAGATACGCAGTATTTT
TRBV24-1	TRBJ2-5	TRBD2	-	CATSDGTTSGKPETQYF	TGTGCCACCAGTGACGGCACGACTAGCGGAAAACCCGAGACCCAGTACTTC
TRBV9	TRBJ1-4	TRBD1	-	CASSLTGRTNEKLFF	TGTGCCAGCAGCTTGACAGGGCGAACTAATGAAAAACTGTTTTTT
TRBV2	TRBJ2-7	-	once	CASRERPYEQYF	TGTGCCAGCAGGGAGCGGCCCTACGAGCAGTACTTC
TRBV5-6	TRBJ1-1	-	-	CASSTSGKENTEAFF	TGTGCCAGCAGCACCTCAGGGAAGGAGAACACTGAAGCTTTCTTT
TRBV7-7	TRBJ2-1	-	once	CASSDLAHSYNEQFF	TGTGCTAGCAGCGACCTAGCACACTCCTACAATGAGCAGTTCTTC
TRBV19	TRBJ1-5	-	-	CASTRGGQGNQPQHF	TGTGCCAGTACCCGGGGAGGGCAAGGCAATCAGCCCCAGCATTTT
TRBV7-3	TRBJ1-2	-	-	CASSLQGMDYTF	TGTGCCAGCAGCTTACAGGGGATGGACTACACCTTC
TRBV27	TRBJ2-3	TRBD1	-	CASSIRTGTGLLARSTDTQYF	TGTGCCAGCAGTATCCGAACCGGGACAGGGCTACTAGCGAGAAGTACAGATACGCAGTATTTT
TRBV6-6	TRBJ1-5	-	-	CASSRTTRGGDQPQHF	TGTGCCAGCAGTCGAACGACGCGGGGGGGGGATCAGCCCCAGCATTTT
TRBV28	TRBJ1-1	TRBD1	few	CASSPLKRQGAGTEAFF	TGTGCCAGCAGTCCCCTAAAAAGACAGGGGGCAGGCACTGAAGCTTTCTTT
TRBV18	TRBJ1-3	-	-	CASLKGEGNTIYF	TGTGCCAGCCTGAAGGGGGAAGGAAACACCATATATTTT
TRBV6-5	TRBJ1-5	-	few	CATKRQPNQPQHF	TGTGCCACCAAGAGACAGCCCAATCAGCCCCAGCATTTT
TRBV27	TRBJ2-3	-	-	CASSPARTYGGTQYF	TGTGCCAGCAGTCCCGCCCGTACCTACGGAGGTACGCAGTATTTT
TRBV11-3	TRBJ2-2	-	-	CASSGQGTTGELFF	TGTGCCAGCAGCGGGCAGGGGACCACCGGGGAGCTGTTTTTT
TRBV5-1	TRBJ2-1	TRBD2	-	CASRVSSGSDEQFF	TGCGCCAGCAGAGTCTCTAGCGGGAGTGATGAGCAGTTCTTC
TRBV9	TRBJ1-1	-	-	CASSGGNTEAFF	TGTGCCAGCAGCGGAGGAAACACTGAAGCTTTCTTT
TRBV9	TRBJ2-3	TRBD2	-	CASSTRGTSGKRTDTQYF	TGTGCCAGCAGCACTAGAGGGACTAGCGGGAAGCGCACAGATACGCAGTATTTT
TRBV4-2	TRBJ1-6	-	-	CASSQDEGGDSYNSPLHF	TGTGCCAGCAGCCAAGACGAAGGGGGGGATTCCTATAATTCACCCCTCCACTTT
TRBV9	TRBJ2-7	TRBD2	-	CASSVEWEGSYEQYF	TGTGCCAGCAGCGTAGAGTGGGAGGGTTCCTACGAGCAGTACTTC
TRBV27	TRBJ1-2	-	-	CASSFLGQGKNYGYTF	TGTGCCAGCAGTTTTTTAGGGCAGGGTAAGAACTATGGCTACACCTTC
TRBV6-5	TRBJ2-2	TRBD2	-	CASSYRGEAGELFF	TGTGCCAGCAGTTACCGGGGGGAAGCCGGGGAGCTGTTTTTT
TRBV5-1	TRBJ1-4	-	-	CASSLVLATNEKLFF	TGCGCCAGCAGCTTGGTCCTCGCAACTAATGAAAAACTGTTTTTT
TRBV4-1	TRBJ1-5	-	-	CASSRRTDNSNQPQHF	TGCGCCAGCAGCCGCCGGACTGACAATAGCAATCAGCCCCAGCATTTT
TRBV7-2	TRBJ1-3	-	once	CASSLGTDILRPSGNTIYF	TGTGCCAGCAGCTTAGGGACTGATATCCTAAGGCCCTCTGGAAACACCATATATTTT
TRBV28	TRBJ1-2	TRBD1	once	CASTLTAGTAYGYTF	TGTGCCAGCACCCTTACAGCCGGGACAGCATATGGCTACACCTTC
TRBV5-1	TRBJ2-2	TRBD1	-	CASSHRQGSITGELFF	TGCGCCAGCAGCCACAGACAGGGGTCAATAACCGGGGAGCTGTTTTTT
TRBV12-3/TRBV12-4	TRBJ2-5	TRBD1	-	CASSPRTGEKQYF	TGTGCCAGCAGTCCACGAACAGGGGAGAAGCAGTACTTC